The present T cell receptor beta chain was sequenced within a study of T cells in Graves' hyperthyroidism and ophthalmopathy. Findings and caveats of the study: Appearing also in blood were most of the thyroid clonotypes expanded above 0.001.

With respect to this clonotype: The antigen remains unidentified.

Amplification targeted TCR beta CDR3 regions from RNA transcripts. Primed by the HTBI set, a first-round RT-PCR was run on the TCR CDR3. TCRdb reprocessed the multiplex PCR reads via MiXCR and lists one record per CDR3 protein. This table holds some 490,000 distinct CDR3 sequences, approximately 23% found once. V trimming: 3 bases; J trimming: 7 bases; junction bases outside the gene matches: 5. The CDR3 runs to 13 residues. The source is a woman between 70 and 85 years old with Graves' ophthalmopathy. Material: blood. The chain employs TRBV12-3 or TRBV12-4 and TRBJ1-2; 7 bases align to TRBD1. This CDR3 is CASSLDRTRGYTF. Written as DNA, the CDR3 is TGTGCCAGCAGTTTGGACAGGACCCGTGGCTACACCTTC.